These T cell receptor beta chains were read from a single sample in a study of vaccination effects on CD4 cells after COVID-19. The protocol was immunoSEQ multiplex PCR, while the TCRdb copy is restricted to in-frame clones and leaves out a portion. The table includes roughly 30,000 clones, approximately 77% detected once. No antigen is known for these receptors. Sequenced material: CD4+ T cells from PBMCs cultured without peptide, taken after COVID-19 vaccination. The receptors come from a human donor who had a prior SARS-CoV-2 infection. The CDR3 runs from the conserved cysteine through the conserved F or W. D genes are given only for firm matches. Only part of the rows carry a size: once, few, many, or a class if the clone is expanded.

v_gene,d_gene,j_gene,abundance,CDR3aa,CDR3nt
TRBV7-3,NA,TRBJ2-1,NA,CASSVLAVGEQFF,TGTGCCAGCAGCGTCCTAGCAGTTGGTGAGCAGTTCTTC
TRBV6-1,NA,TRBJ1-5,NA,CASSEVAGSNQPQHF,TGTGCCAGCAGTGAAGTGGCAGGGTCAAATCAGCCCCAGCATTTT
TRBV7-6,TRBD1,TRBJ1-4,NA,CASSILAGGTVGKLFF,TGTGCCAGCAGCATATTGGCAGGGGGCACGGTTGGAAAACTGTTTTTT
TRBV18,NA,TRBJ1-1,few,CASSPLTGNTEAFF,TGTGCCAGCTCACCACTCACAGGGAACACTGAAGCTTTCTTT
TRBV28,TRBD1,TRBJ2-3,NA,CASSYRGRATDTQYF,TGTGCCAGCAGTTACAGGGGTCGCGCCACAGATACGCAGTATTTT
TRBV5-1,NA,TRBJ1-2,NA,CASSVGQDYGYTF,TGCGCCAGCAGCGTGGGCCAGGACTATGGCTACACCTTC
TRBV27,NA,TRBJ1-1,few,CASSWERNTEAFF,TGTGCCAGCAGTTGGGAGCGGAACACTGAAGCTTTCTTT
TRBV9,NA,TRBJ1-2,NA,CASSVGPGEVYGYTF,TGTGCCAGCAGCGTAGGGCCGGGGGAGGTCTATGGCTACACCTTC
TRBV15,TRBD1,TRBJ1-2,NA,CATSRAGDRVDGYTF,TGTGCCACCAGCAGAGCGGGGGACAGGGTCGATGGCTACACCTTC
TRBV6-5,TRBD1,TRBJ2-7,NA,CASSRGTGSGEQYF,TGTGCCAGCAGCCGAGGGACAGGGAGCGGGGAGCAGTACTTC
TRBV28,TRBD1,TRBJ1-5,few,CASSLLDRGLGSNQPQHF,TGTGCCAGCAGTTTATTGGACAGGGGGCTTGGGAGCAATCAGCCCCAGCATTTT
TRBV6-5,NA,TRBJ1-1,NA,CASSPRVLGQSEAFF,TGTGCCAGCAGTCCCCGGGTCCTTGGACAGAGCGAAGCTTTCTTT
TRBV28,TRBD1,TRBJ2-4,NA,CASSLIGQGANIQYF,TGTGCCAGCAGTTTAATCGGACAGGGAGCGAACATTCAGTACTTC
TRBV4-1,TRBD2,TRBJ2-5,NA,CASRRAGVFSETQYF,TGCGCCAGCAGGAGGGCGGGAGTGTTTTCAGAGACCCAGTACTTC
TRBV3-1/TRBV3-2,NA,TRBJ1-4,NA,CASSINWEEKLFF,TGTGCCAGCAGTATTAATTGGGAAGAAAAACTGTTTTTT
TRBV12-2,NA,TRBJ2-1,NA,CASRLVLRKGGPGPPDNEQFF,TGTGCAAGTCGCTTAGTTCTTCGGAAAGGGGGCCCAGGACCACCCGACAATGAGCAGTTCTTC
TRBV6-5,TRBD2,TRBJ2-3,NA,CASRLAGVDTQYF,TGTGCCAGCAGATTAGCGGGGGTAGATACGCAGTATTTT
TRBV10-3,NA,TRBJ2-3,NA,CAISGIQVTDTQYF,TGTGCCATCAGTGGAATACAAGTGACAGATACGCAGTATTTT
TRBV6-6,TRBD1,TRBJ1-1,NA,CASSQGQVITEAFF,TGTGCCAGCAGCCAGGGACAGGTGATAACTGAAGCTTTCTTT
TRBV9,NA,TRBJ1-3,once,CASSVDGDSGNTIYF,TGTGCCAGCAGCGTAGATGGGGACTCTGGAAACACCATATATTTT
TRBV11-3,NA,TRBJ2-7,NA,CASSLGGPQYF,TGTGCCAGCAGCTTGGGGGGTCCTCAGTACTTC
TRBV5-1,TRBD2,TRBJ2-2,NA,CASTQSTSGSSGELFF,TGCGCCAGCACCCAATCGACTAGCGGGAGTTCCGGGGAGCTGTTTTTT
TRBV2,TRBD1,TRBJ1-2,few,CASSGTGHNYGYTF,TGTGCCAGCAGTGGGACAGGGCACAACTATGGCTACACCTTC
TRBV7-2,NA,TRBJ2-3,NA,CASSYGLGGDTQYF,TGTGCCAGCAGTTATGGACTGGGGGGAGATACGCAGTATTTT
TRBV5-1,TRBD2,TRBJ2-5,NA,CASSEGGGAPETQYF,TGCGCCAGCAGCGAAGGCGGGGGGGCCCCCGAGACCCAGTACTTC
TRBV5-5,NA,TRBJ2-7,few,CASSLWAEGPYEQYF,TGTGCCAGCAGCTTGTGGGCTGAGGGGCCCTACGAGCAGTACTTC
TRBV4-1,TRBD2,TRBJ2-3,NA,CASSQERPPSGGASTDTQYF,TGCGCCAGCAGCCAAGAAAGGCCCCCTAGCGGGGGCGCCAGCACAGATACGCAGTATTTT
TRBV5-4,TRBD2,TRBJ2-1,NA,CASSSAGGYYNEQFF,TGTGCCAGCAGCTCCGCGGGAGGGTACTACAATGAGCAGTTCTTC
TRBV2,NA,TRBJ2-7,NA,CASSTSYEQYF,TGTGCCAGCAGTACCTCCTACGAGCAGTACTTC
TRBV12-3/TRBV12-4,NA,TRBJ2-3,once,CASSLKDTQYF,TGTGCCAGCAGTTTAAAGGATACGCAGTATTTT
TRBV5-6,NA,TRBJ2-7,NA,CASSLFSYEQYF,TGTGCCAGCAGCTTGTTCTCCTACGAGCAGTACTTC
TRBV6-2/TRBV6-3,NA,TRBJ2-7,NA,CASSYSFERSYEQYF,TGTGCCAGCAGTTACTCTTTCGAGCGGAGCTACGAGCAGTACTTC
TRBV7-9,NA,TRBJ2-1,NA,CASSFAGLPFEQFF,TGTGCCAGCAGCTTTGCGGGCCTCCCCTTCGAGCAGTTCTTC
TRBV5-8,NA,TRBJ2-3,NA,CASSLDPSTDTQYF,TGTGCCAGCAGCTTGGACCCTAGCACAGATACGCAGTATTTT
TRBV5-6,TRBD1,TRBJ1-2,NA,CASSFTGARYGYTF,TGTGCCAGCAGCTTTACAGGGGCAAGGTATGGCTACACCTTC